Shown below are 6 T cell receptor beta chains from a single sample sequenced in a study of early T cells in non-severe SARS-CoV-2 infection. MiXCR, applied by TCRdb to the 5' RACE reads, yields one record per CDR3 protein. The table includes fewer than 55,000 distinct CDR3 sequences, around 4.1% detected once. The sample was whole blood. The receptors shown here come from an adult who was a healthcare worker with PCR-confirmed SARS-CoV-2 infection or an uninfected control (not recorded which).

This clonotype was counted ten times or more. This rearrangement joins TRBV6-6 to TRBJ1-1, with 7 bases fitting TRBD1. The V segment lost 8 bases and the J segment 4 bases; nucleotides outside the gene matches: 7. Germline V gene sequence: CDR1 MNHNY, CDR2 SVGAGI (reference sequence). The CDR3 has 13 residues. The CDR3 is CASCRTGGTEAFF. The CDR3 nucleotides are TGTGCCAGCTGTCGGACAGGCGGCACTGAAGCTTTCTTT.

This clonotype was observed at least ten times. The rearrangement uses TRBV20-1 and TRBJ2-5; 8 bases match TRBD2. The CDR3 loop spans 14 amino acids. With V trimmed by 5 bases and J by 5 bases, 10 bases remained unmatched. CDR1 is DFQATT, CDR2 SNEGSKA, per germline (reference sequence). In DNA, the CDR3 is TGCAGTGCTCGTGTCCGGGAGGGCCGCGAGACCCAGTACTTC. Residues: CSARVREGRETQYF.

The rearrangement joins TRBV5-6 to TRBJ2-7; 7 bases are shared with TRBD1. Germline CDR1 is SGHDT and CDR2 is YYEEEE. The trim removed 3 bases at V and 6 bases at J, leaving 6 bases unmatched. This CDR3 is 13 amino acids long. CDR3: CASSSTTGSEQYF. The CDR3 bases are TGTGCCAGCAGCTCGACGACAGGGAGCGAGCAGTACTTC.

At least ten counts were recorded for this clonotype. This chain links TRBV20-1 with TRBJ1-5, with TRBD1 matching over 7 bases. The CDR3 contains 14 residues. The V and J ends lost 0 bases and 4 bases, in that order; junction bases with no gene match: 3. Per the germline V gene, CDR1 is DFQATT and CDR2 is SNEGSKA (reference sequence). The CDR3 spells CSAREGQYNQPQHF. The CDR3 DNA follows: TGCAGTGCTAGAGAGGGACAGTATAATCAGCCCCAGCATTTT.

Concerning this clonotype itself: At one of its ends the junction is not consistent with the germline gene, which may arise from a read error. This sequence joins TRBV12-3 or TRBV12-4 and TRBJ2-2; no clear D gene. The CDR3 covers 12 residues. The CDR3 is CASSFGPGELFF. Here the CDR3 DNA reads TGTGCCAGCAGTTTTGGGCCCGGAGAGCTGTTTTTT.

This clonotype was seen many times. The CDR3 is CASSFGPSQPQHF. In DNA, the CDR3 is TGTGCCAGCAGCTTTGGGCCTAGTCAGCCCCAGCATTTT. The chain couples TRBV7-3 to TRBJ1-5; D is ambiguous. Per germline, CDR1 SGHTA and CDR2 FQGTGA. The V gene lost 3 bases and the J gene lost 6 bases, with 9 bases spanning the gap. The CDR3 consists of 13 residues.